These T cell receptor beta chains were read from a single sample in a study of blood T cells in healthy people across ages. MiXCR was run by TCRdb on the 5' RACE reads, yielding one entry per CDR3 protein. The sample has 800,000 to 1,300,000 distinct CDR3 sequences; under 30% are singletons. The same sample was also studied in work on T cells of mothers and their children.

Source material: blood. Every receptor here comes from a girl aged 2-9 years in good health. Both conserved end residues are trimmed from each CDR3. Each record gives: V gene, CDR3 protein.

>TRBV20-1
SAREWIMTAPNYGYT
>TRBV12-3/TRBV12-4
ASSLDWSGGIYEQY
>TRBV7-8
ASSFSLPPTSHEQY
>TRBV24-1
ATSTGLGETQY
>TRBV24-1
ATSPKVSTDTQY
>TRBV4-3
ASSQEQGLSEQY
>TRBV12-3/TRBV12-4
ASSLVRYEQF
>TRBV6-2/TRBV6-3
ASSKPRTSGTDTQC
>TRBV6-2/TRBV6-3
AIGGYEQY
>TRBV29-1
SVRGTSDEQF
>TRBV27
ASSLVWDAGELF
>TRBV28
ASSLGELSTDTQY
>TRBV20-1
SARVLPSPSRETQY
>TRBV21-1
ASSKDRASGRSNNEQF
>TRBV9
ASSVLGGVDGYT
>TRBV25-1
ASSPLAGDEETQY
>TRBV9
ASSPPQFDEQF
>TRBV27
ASNFRGRNTGELF
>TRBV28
AGLDTNTGELF
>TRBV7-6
ASSLLSSNEQF
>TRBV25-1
ASSDYWGGNEKLF
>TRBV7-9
ASSTRQNWNEQF
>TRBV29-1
SVSSPAGELF
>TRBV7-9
ASSLEEMTTQY
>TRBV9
ASSGLSDTQY
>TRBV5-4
ASSGGDSSQETQY
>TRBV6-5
ASSYSRRPGRAGEKLF
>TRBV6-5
ASSYSVAGDNTEAF
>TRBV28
ASSSRTSDRIQETQY
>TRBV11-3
ASSLGRKGEKLF
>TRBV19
ASSMGLQYSYEQY
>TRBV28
ASTLSGGAPYEQY
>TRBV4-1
ASSHGTEPNYEQY
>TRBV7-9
ASSTTLAGIYNEQF
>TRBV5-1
ASRRGDPVTDTQY
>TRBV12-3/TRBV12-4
ASSTTGTATGELF
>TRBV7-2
ASSQITGTTDTQY
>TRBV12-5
ASGLGQGRGKSEAF
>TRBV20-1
SARSGGSTEAF
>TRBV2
ASSEWQETQY